This T cell receptor (beta chain) was sequenced for a study of blood T cells in healthy people across ages (dated by TCRdb to 2014 to 2015). Study-level background: In model experiments, template switching captured roughly one uniquely barcoded TCR beta cDNA molecule for every two T cells. Age-related changes in TCR beta repertoire diversity were measured in the study by deep sequencing normalized with unique cDNA molecular identifiers. The donors were split into four age groups: young (average around 15 years), middle-aged (around 40), aged (62) and long-lived (approximately 80). To avoid experimental bias, donors of different ages were randomly spread across the sequencing lanes. Using the same blood draw, the study looked at two additional independent replicas of 1 million unique cDNA reads for two donors, one aged 18 to 30 and the other aged 80 or older. The paper as a whole reports these results and caveats: The percentage of naive T cells measured by flow cytometry correlated strongly with observed TCR beta diversity. Observed TCR beta diversity per million T cells fell roughly linearly with age, and a significant reduction was already apparent by age around 40. Conclusive comparison of naive and antigen-experienced compartments was prevented by the profiling of bulk unsorted PBMCs. Estimates of total diversity from one million sequenced T cells were regarded as lower bounds and underestimates. Because the CMV infection status of the donors was unknown, age-related changes in expanded clonotypes may potentially have been confounded. Compared with the aged group, the long-lived group had more naive CD4+ T cells, fewer expanded clones and increased TCR diversity, a pattern suggesting age selection.

The method was 5' RACE. The instrument given in TCRdb is Illumina HiSeq 2500. A second PCR of about 7 to 12 cycles was run with a J-beta primer mix and a sample-barcoded 5' primer. A template-switch 5' adaptor carrying 12 random nucleotides introduced a unique molecular identifier onto each TCR beta cDNA molecule. Each sample yielded at least 3 million CDR3-containing paired-end reads. All of the RNA was converted into first-strand cDNA using the Mint cDNA synthesis kit, with a TRBC-specific oligonucleotide serving as the primer. After uracil-DNA glycosylase treatment, a first 18-cycle PCR used universal primers M1SS and BC2_uni_R on all cDNA. The paper's data handling went like this. Normalization of each sample was performed by random selection of 1 million high-quality reads, each carrying a distinct molecular identifier. Reads sharing molecular identifiers were discarded rather than binned into consensus sequences. MiTCR, with a Q25 quality threshold and the strictest error-elimination algorithm, was used for CDR3 identification, clonotype clustering and error correction. A nonparametric unseen species model with Euler transformation was used to estimate lower-bound total TCR beta diversity. TCRdb redid the processing of the public reads, applying fastp at Q25 and MiXCR, and retained in-frame beta chains. Entries are consolidated by CDR3 protein sequence, retaining the most common genes and DNA. V and J calls and clone size were set by TCRdb, not the authors. This sample lists under 1 million distinct CDR3 sequences; under 45% were detected once. Roughly 18% of the sample belongs to the ten largest clones.

The donors were 40 or so Caucasian individuals from Russia, aged roughly 6 to 100 years, who were systemically healthy. About 10 milliliters of peripheral blood were drawn from each donor into EDTA-treated Vacutainer tubes. Ficoll-Paque density-gradient centrifugation was used to isolate PBMCs, with at least 7 million obtained per sample. Trizol reagent was used to extract total RNA from the PBMCs, yielding at least 6 micrograms per sample. Naive CD45RAhigh/CD27high T cell percentages were measured by flow cytometry on a PBMC aliquot from every donor. This clonotype was observed a handful of times. What antigen it recognizes has not been identified. No much larger clone is present one base from it, and per-base qualities are unavailable. Germline trimming: 0 bases from V, 9 bases from J; junction bases outside gene matches: 9. CDR1 SGHRS and CDR2 YFSETQ were looked up in the germline V gene. Measured from the cysteine to the phenylalanine, the CDR3 is 15 residues long. The entry retains the CDR3 DNA only, 45 bases that are in frame from base 1.

The receptor comes from a man aged 55 to 70 in good health. The chain couples TRBV5-1 to TRBJ2-4; the central 7 bases match TRBD1. Sequences were obtained from blood. Read as DNA, the sequence is TGCGCCAGCAGCTTGGAAGCAGGGGGTAACGGCATTCAGTACTTC. This encodes CASSLEAGGNGIQYF.